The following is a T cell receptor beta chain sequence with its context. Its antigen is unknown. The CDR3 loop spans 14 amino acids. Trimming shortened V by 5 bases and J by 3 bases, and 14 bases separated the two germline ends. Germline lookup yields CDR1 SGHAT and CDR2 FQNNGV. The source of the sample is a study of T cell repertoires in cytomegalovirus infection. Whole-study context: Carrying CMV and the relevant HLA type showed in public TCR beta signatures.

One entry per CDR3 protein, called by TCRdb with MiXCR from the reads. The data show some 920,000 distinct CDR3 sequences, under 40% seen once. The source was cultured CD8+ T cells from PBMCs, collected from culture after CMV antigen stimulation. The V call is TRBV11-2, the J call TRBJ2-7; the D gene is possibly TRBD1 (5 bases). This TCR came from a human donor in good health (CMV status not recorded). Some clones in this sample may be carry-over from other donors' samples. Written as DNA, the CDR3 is TGTGCCAGCAGCCATGGTCCAGGGATCTACGAGCAGTACTTC. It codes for CASSHGPGIYEQYF. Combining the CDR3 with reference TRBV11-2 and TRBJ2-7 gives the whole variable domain EAGVAQSPRYKIIEKRQSVAFWCNPISGHATLYWYQQILGQGPKLLIQFQNNGVVDDSQLPKDRFSAERLKGVDSTLKIQPAKLEDSAVYLCASSHGPGIYEQYFGPGTRLTVT.